A selection of T cell receptor beta chains follows, all from one sample in a study of blood T cell repertoires in COVID-19. The assay was immunoSEQ multiplex PCR, and TCRdb's table has in-frame clones only and misses some. The repertoire holds fewer than 200,000 clones, with about 85% as singletons. The sequenced sample consisted of peripheral blood. Source of these receptors: a man in his fifties or sixties who had recovered from COVID-19. CDR3s include the opening cysteine and the closing phenylalanine or tryptophan. The order of the fields is J gene, CDR3 length, V gene, clone size, CDR3 protein. Some rows mark clone size as missing; the rest say once, few, many or name a class of expanded clone.

j_call: TRBJ1-1
cdr3_length: 14
v_call: TRBV19
clone_size: NA
cdr3_aa: CASSTLRGGAEAFF

j_call: TRBJ2-7
cdr3_length: 14
v_call: TRBV2
clone_size: few
cdr3_aa: CASREKGGVYEQYF

j_call: TRBJ2-3
cdr3_length: 13
v_call: TRBV12-3/TRBV12-4
clone_size: NA
cdr3_aa: CASSPSSTDTQYF

j_call: TRBJ2-5
cdr3_length: 14
v_call: TRBV6-5
clone_size: NA
cdr3_aa: CASSLAGIQETQYF

j_call: TRBJ2-7
cdr3_length: 13
v_call: TRBV6-5
clone_size: few
cdr3_aa: CASSQTGYGEQYF

j_call: TRBJ1-4
cdr3_length: 17
v_call: TRBV14
clone_size: NA
cdr3_aa: CASSQARQGATNEKLFF

j_call: TRBJ1-6
cdr3_length: 16
v_call: TRBV7-3
clone_size: NA
cdr3_aa: CASSLTGQGTGSPLHF

j_call: TRBJ2-7
cdr3_length: 14
v_call: TRBV4-2
clone_size: NA
cdr3_aa: CASPQCGNTYEQYF

j_call: TRBJ1-4
cdr3_length: 15
v_call: TRBV2
clone_size: once
cdr3_aa: CASSVNRGNNEKLFF

j_call: TRBJ1-2
cdr3_length: 11
v_call: TRBV3-1/TRBV3-2
clone_size: once
cdr3_aa: CASTTGWGYTF

j_call: TRBJ1-1
cdr3_length: 11
v_call: TRBV12-3/TRBV12-4
clone_size: once
cdr3_aa: CASSSRGRAFF

j_call: TRBJ2-5
cdr3_length: 16
v_call: TRBV24-1
clone_size: NA
cdr3_aa: CATSARGTGAQETQYF

j_call: TRBJ2-1
cdr3_length: 17
v_call: TRBV5-8
clone_size: NA
cdr3_aa: CASSRMRGTGGYNEQFF

j_call: TRBJ1-4
cdr3_length: 19
v_call: TRBV6-1
clone_size: NA
cdr3_aa: CASSEYRAGTGHPNEKLFF

j_call: TRBJ1-5
cdr3_length: 13
v_call: TRBV6-5
clone_size: once
cdr3_aa: CASSSRGDQPQHF

j_call: TRBJ2-1
cdr3_length: 16
v_call: TRBV27
clone_size: NA
cdr3_aa: CASSRSGGAPYNEQFF

j_call: TRBJ2-7
cdr3_length: 11
v_call: TRBV5-6
clone_size: once
cdr3_aa: CASSSYYEQYF

j_call: TRBJ1-1
cdr3_length: 16
v_call: TRBV4-2
clone_size: NA
cdr3_aa: CASSLFTGSGNTEAFF